The rows below give T cell receptor beta chains drawn from one sample of a study of hypomethylating agent response in myelodysplastic syndrome. Produced via immunoSEQ multiplex PCR; TCRdb's table is partial and in-frame only. The sample lists some 10,000 clones, about 83% occurring once. This material consisted of bone marrow, taken before or after starting hypomethylating agent treatment for myelodysplastic syndrome (not recorded which). Receptor source: a human donor with myelodysplastic syndrome. CDR3s include the opening cysteine and the closing phenylalanine or tryptophan. D genes are given only for firm matches. The size entry is marked missing in some rows and otherwise reads once, few, many or a size class.

j_call: TRBJ1-1
d_call: .
v_call: TRBV5-4
clone_size: .
cdr3_aa: CASSPELLRRAFF
cdr3_nt: TGTGCCAGCAGCCCGGAGCTATTGCGGAGAGCTTTCTTT

j_call: TRBJ1-1
d_call: TRBD1
v_call: TRBV7-3
clone_size: .
cdr3_aa: CASSARQGMGTEAFF
cdr3_nt: TGTGCCAGCAGCGCCCGACAGGGAATGGGCACTGAAGCTTTCTTT

j_call: TRBJ1-1
d_call: TRBD1
v_call: TRBV5-1
clone_size: .
cdr3_aa: CASSIPGGAFTEAFF
cdr3_nt: TGCGCCAGCAGTATACCAGGGGGCGCGTTCACTGAAGCTTTCTTT

j_call: TRBJ2-1
d_call: TRBD2
v_call: TRBV27
clone_size: .
cdr3_aa: CASSTSSGSNEQFF
cdr3_nt: TGTGCCAGCAGTACGTCTAGCGGGAGTAATGAGCAGTTCTTC

j_call: TRBJ2-7
d_call: .
v_call: TRBV5-1
clone_size: .
cdr3_aa: CASSLAGLYEQYF
cdr3_nt: TGCGCCAGCAGCTTGGCCGGCCTCTACGAGCAGTACTTC

j_call: TRBJ2-3
d_call: .
v_call: TRBV11-2
clone_size: .
cdr3_aa: CASSLGPVKTDTQYF
cdr3_nt: TGTGCCAGCAGCTTAGGCCCTGTAAAAACAGATACGCAGTATTTT

j_call: TRBJ1-1
d_call: .
v_call: TRBV6-5
clone_size: .
cdr3_aa: CASTKAGGTEAFF
cdr3_nt: TGTGCCAGCACCAAAGCGGGGGGCACTGAAGCTTTCTTT

j_call: TRBJ1-1
d_call: .
v_call: TRBV12-5
clone_size: .
cdr3_aa: CASGFTGGFAEAFF
cdr3_nt: TGTGCTAGTGGTTTTACGGGGGGCTTCGCTGAAGCTTTCTTT

j_call: TRBJ2-1
d_call: .
v_call: TRBV19
clone_size: .
cdr3_aa: CASSIAPRSWQFF
cdr3_nt: TGTGCCAGTAGTATCGCCCCTAGGTCGTGGCAGTTCTTC

j_call: TRBJ2-1
d_call: TRBD2
v_call: TRBV9
clone_size: .
cdr3_aa: CASSVVPLAGVGYEQFF
cdr3_nt: TGTGCCAGCAGCGTAGTCCCCCTAGCGGGAGTCGGTTATGAGCAGTTCTTC

j_call: TRBJ2-3
d_call: .
v_call: TRBV11-2
clone_size: .
cdr3_aa: CASSLDAQFADTQYF
cdr3_nt: TGTGCCAGCAGCTTAGATGCACAGTTTGCCGATACGCAGTATTTT

j_call: TRBJ2-5
d_call: TRBD1
v_call: TRBV18
clone_size: .
cdr3_aa: CASSGADRAETQYF
cdr3_nt: TGTGCCAGCTCAGGGGCGGACAGGGCCGAGACCCAGTACTTC

j_call: TRBJ1-1
d_call: .
v_call: TRBV15
clone_size: .
cdr3_aa: CATSPFPNTEAFF
cdr3_nt: TGTGCCACCAGCCCCTTTCCGAACACTGAAGCTTTCTTT

j_call: TRBJ1-3
d_call: .
v_call: TRBV30
clone_size: .
cdr3_aa: CALRRDNTGNTIYF
cdr3_nt: TGTGCCCTGCGGAGGGACAATACTGGAAACACCATATATTTT

j_call: TRBJ2-1
d_call: .
v_call: TRBV5-4
clone_size: .
cdr3_aa: CASSLLPNEQFF
cdr3_nt: TGTGCCAGCAGCTTGCTCCCCAATGAGCAGTTCTTC

j_call: TRBJ2-3
d_call: TRBD2
v_call: TRBV6-5
clone_size: .
cdr3_aa: CASGRTSANTDTQYF
cdr3_nt: TGTGCCAGCGGCCGGACTAGCGCTAACACAGATACGCAGTATTTT

j_call: TRBJ1-4
d_call: .
v_call: TRBV23-1
clone_size: .
cdr3_aa: CARPDGATNEKLFF
cdr3_nt: TGCGCCAGGCCCGACGGAGCAACTAATGAAAAACTGTTTTTT

j_call: TRBJ2-1
d_call: TRBD1
v_call: TRBV27
clone_size: .
cdr3_aa: CASKYGQAYNEQFF
cdr3_nt: TGTGCCAGCAAGTATGGACAGGCCTACAATGAGCAGTTCTTC

j_call: TRBJ2-1
d_call: TRBD2
v_call: TRBV5-5
clone_size: once
cdr3_aa: CASSLGLARTNNEQFF
cdr3_nt: TGTGCCAGCAGCTTGGGACTAGCGCGAACCAACAATGAGCAGTTCTTC

j_call: TRBJ1-1
d_call: .
v_call: TRBV30
clone_size: .
cdr3_aa: CAWGGGGSPYTEAFF
cdr3_nt: TGTGCCTGGGGGGGTGGGGGCAGCCCCTACACTGAAGCTTTCTTT

j_call: TRBJ1-1
d_call: TRBD1
v_call: TRBV11-2
clone_size: .
cdr3_aa: CASSLVADRTTEAFF
cdr3_nt: TGTGCCAGCAGCTTAGTGGCGGACAGGACCACTGAAGCTTTCTTT

j_call: TRBJ2-2
d_call: .
v_call: TRBV28
clone_size: .
cdr3_aa: CASSFPGAGLTGELFF
cdr3_nt: TGTGCCAGCAGTTTCCCGGGGGCGGGTCTGACCGGGGAGCTGTTTTTT

j_call: TRBJ2-7
d_call: TRBD2
v_call: TRBV7-3
clone_size: .
cdr3_aa: CASSPTPTSSGEQYF
cdr3_nt: TGTGCCAGCAGCCCCACCCCGACTAGCTCGGGCGAGCAGTACTTC

j_call: TRBJ1-3
d_call: .
v_call: TRBV19
clone_size: .
cdr3_aa: CASRDPWGTSFGNTIYF
cdr3_nt: TGTGCCAGTAGGGATCCTTGGGGGACTTCCTTTGGAAACACCATATATTTT

j_call: TRBJ2-3
d_call: .
v_call: TRBV4-1
clone_size: few
cdr3_aa: CASSQEAAGRTDTQYF
cdr3_nt: TGCGCCAGCAGCCAAGAAGCGGCAGGACGCACAGATACGCAGTATTTT

j_call: TRBJ2-2
d_call: TRBD2
v_call: TRBV30
clone_size: .
cdr3_aa: CAWSVAGAGTGELFF
cdr3_nt: TGTGCCTGGAGTGTAGCGGGGGCAGGGACCGGGGAGCTGTTTTTT

j_call: TRBJ1-2
d_call: TRBD1
v_call: TRBV7-9
clone_size: .
cdr3_aa: CASSSSGQDSAGYTF
cdr3_nt: TGTGCCAGCAGCTCGTCTGGACAGGACTCGGCTGGCTACACCTTC

j_call: TRBJ2-2
d_call: .
v_call: TRBV15
clone_size: .
cdr3_aa: CATSRGNRASTGELFF
cdr3_nt: TGTGCCACCAGCAGAGGGAATAGGGCAAGCACCGGGGAGCTGTTTTTT